The 19 T cell receptor beta chains below were found in one sample sequenced in a study of beta chain features in type 1 diabetes. Isolated RNA was reverse transcribed in full, so expressed TCRB transcripts were sequenced. The repertoire was sequenced with immunoSEQ multiplex PCR; TCRdb's copy has only in-frame clones and lacks some. The sample holds under 130,000 clones, roughly 28% seen once. Their target antigens are unknown. Study findings and constraints: When Type 1 diabetes patients were examined, their TCRB CDR3s proved moderately but significantly shorter in all four CD4+ subsets.

Material: central memory CD4+ T cells from blood. These receptors all stem from a woman aged 18-29 years with type 1 diabetes.

CDR3 bases: TGTGCCAGCAGCCCGCGGCCCTTTCAAACAGATACGCAGTATTTT. Translated, it gives CASSPRPFQTDTQYF. The chain links TRBV27 to TRBJ2-3, with D uncertain. The CDR3 length is 15 residues. Germline V lookup: CDR1 MNHEY, CDR2 SMNVEV (reference sequence). The V end was cut by 6 bases, the J end by 3 bases, with 16 bases between.

This clone showed up just a few times. The V gene is TRBV7-8, the J gene TRBJ1-5; possible D gene TRBD1, 5 bases. The germline V gene has CDR1 SGHVS and CDR2 FQNEAQ. The ends were cut back, 5 bases at V and 0 bases at J, with 11 bases in the middle. The CDR3 sequence is 15 residues long. The CDR3 region has the DNA TGTGCCAGCAGCCGCAAACAGGATAGCAATCAGCCCCAGCATTTT. Encoded protein: CASSRKQDSNQPQHF.

This rearrangement joins TRBV5-6 to TRBJ2-7; 7 bases align to TRBD1. The germline gives CDR1 SGHDT, CDR2 YYEEEE. V was pared by 1 base and J by 1 base, with 5 bases of the junction left unmatched. The CDR3 contains 15 residues. The CDR3 nucleotides read TGTGCCAGCAGCTTGTTTGGGACAGAGTCCTACGAGCAGTACTTC. It encodes CASSLFGTESYEQYF.

The chain couples TRBV28 to TRBJ2-5; perhaps TRBD2 as D (5 bases). This CDR3 is built from 14 residues. Germline V gene lookup returns CDR1 MDHEN and CDR2 SYDVKM. Deletions cut 2 bases from V and 1 base from J, with 8 bases between. The CDR3 DNA follows: TGTGCCAGCAGTTTAAGGAGCGGCCAAGAGACCCAGTACTTC. Protein: CASSLRSGQETQYF.

The CDR3 DNA follows: TGTGCCAGCAGTTATACGGGGAGCAATCAGCCCCAGCATTTT. Protein sequence: CASSYTGSNQPQHF. This sequence joins TRBV6-6 and TRBJ1-5, with no clear D. Trimming pared 3 bases from V and 1 base from J, leaving 7 bases between. Germline CDR1 MNHNY, CDR2 SVGAGI (reference sequence). This CDR3 spans 14 amino acids.

This chain connects TRBV4-3 to TRBJ1-3, with 7 bases identical to TRBD1. Germline lookup yields CDR1 LGHNA and CDR2 YSLEER. The CDR3 runs 15 residues. After removal of 3 bases from V and 4 bases from J, the junction contained 6 bases not matched to a gene. Here the CDR3 reads CASSHDRTGGNTIYF. CDR3 DNA sequence: TGCGCCAGCAGCCACGATCGGACAGGAGGAAACACCATATATTTT.

This clone showed up just a few times. This rearrangement joins TRBV7-9 to TRBJ2-3; 9 bases align to TRBD1. CDR1 is SEHNR and CDR2 is FQNEAQ in the germline V gene (reference sequence). This CDR3 contains 15 residues. V was pared by 5 bases and J by 7 bases, with 10 bases of the junction left unmatched. CDR3 DNA sequence: TGTGCCAGCAGCCCAGGGACAGGGAATTCATATACGCAGTATTTT. This sequence encodes CASSPGTGNSYTQYF.

The table lists this clone with a few counts. V and J are TRBV28 and TRBJ1-4; perhaps TRBD1 as D (5 bases). Trimming took 1 base from V and 4 from J, leaving 10 bases between them. CDR3 length: 15 residues. CDR1 MDHEN and CDR2 SYDVKM come from the germline V gene. The CDR3 spells CASSLFTGLNEKLFF. In nucleotides, the CDR3 is TGTGCCAGCAGTTTATTTACAGGCCTTAATGAAAAACTGTTTTTT.

The chain carries TRBV5-5 and TRBJ2-7; no definite D call. Germline-derived CDR1 and CDR2 are SGHKS and YYEKEE (reference sequence). V was trimmed by 1 base and J by 3 bases, leaving 11 bases between them. The CDR3 covers 14 residues. The CDR3 coding sequence is TGTGCCAGCAGCTTGACGGTGGTTGTCTACGAGCAGTACTTC. Its translation: CASSLTVVVYEQYF.

The chain carries TRBV30 and TRBJ2-2; unclear D gene. The ends were cut back, 1 base at V and 1 base at J, with 4 bases in the middle. Germline V gives CDR1 GTSNPN, CDR2 SVGIG (reference sequence). The CDR3 is made up of 13 amino acids. CDR3 residues: CAWSEQNTGELFF. The CDR3 DNA follows: TGTGCCTGGAGTGAGCAGAACACCGGGGAGCTGTTTTTT.

In its sample, this clone was seen a few times. The chain combines TRBV12-5 with TRBJ2-1, with D tentatively TRBD2 (5 bases). In germline, CDR1 is LGHNT, CDR2 FRNRAP. V was pared by 1 base and J by 9 bases, with 7 bases between. This CDR3 comprises 12 residues. The CDR3: CASGLEGGEQFF. The CDR3 bases are TGTGCTAGTGGTTTGGAAGGAGGTGAGCAGTTCTTC.

This sequence joins TRBV11-3 and TRBJ2-5, with D possibly matching TRBD1 (6 bases). Germline V gene sequence: CDR1 SGHNT, CDR2 YENEEA. V lost 1 base to trimming and J lost 3 bases, with 9 bases between them. The CDR3 loop spans 14 amino acids. The CDR3 DNA is TGTGCCAGCAGCTTAGGGACAGCCGAAGAGACCCAGTACTTC. Its translation is CASSLGTAEETQYF.

The V and J genes are TRBV25-1 and TRBJ1-2; no reliable D call. Germline V gives CDR1 MGHDK, CDR2 SYGVNS. CDR3 length: 13 amino acids. The V end lost 5 bases, the J end lost 2 bases, and 9 bases lay between the germline ends. CDR3: CASSTVLNYGYTF. CDR3 sequence (DNA): TGTGCCAGCAGTACTGTGCTCAACTATGGCTACACCTTC.

The V and J genes are TRBV5-1 and TRBJ2-2; D is perhaps TRBD1 (5 bases). CDR3 length: 16 residues. The V and J ends lost 0 bases and 5 bases respectively, with 14 bases between them. Germline lookup yields CDR1 SGHRS and CDR2 YFSETQ. CDR3 nucleotides: TGCGCCAGCAGCTTGGCCCCGGACACCACGACCGGGGAGCTGTTTTTT. Amino acids: CASSLAPDTTTGELFF.

V gene TRBV6-1 combines with J gene TRBJ2-7; D may be TRBD2 (8 bases). The CDR3 has 14 amino acids. Germline V gene sequence: CDR1 MNHNS, CDR2 SASEGT. The V gene lost 7 bases and the J gene lost 2 bases, with 15 bases spanning the gap. The CDR3 DNA is TGTGCCAGCACGGGAGGGGGCAGTACCTACGAGCAGTACTTC. Protein product: CASTGGGSTYEQYF.

The chain uses TRBV29-1 and TRBJ2-3; 9 positions match TRBD2. After removal of 7 bases from V and 10 bases from J, the junction contained 33 bases not matched to a gene. Per germline, CDR1 SQVTM and CDR2 ANQGSEA. The CDR3 covers 20 residues. The CDR3 sequence is CSAEVGAGGEFLGSYGAQYF. The CDR3 DNA is TGCAGCGCCGAAGTAGGGGCGGGAGGGGAGTTTTTGGGGTCATACGGGGCGCAGTATTTT.

This chain connects TRBV28 to TRBJ2-7; 9 nucleotides agree with TRBD1. The CDR3 extends over 15 amino acids. Germline values: CDR1 MDHEN, CDR2 SYDVKM. Trimming cost V 4 bases and J 6 bases; bases outside gene matches: 10. This CDR3 is CASSSPRDRVGEQYF. The CDR3 bases are TGTGCCAGCAGTTCCCCCCGGGACAGGGTGGGCGAGCAGTACTTC.

The V gene is TRBV27, the J gene TRBJ1-1; 7 bases agree with TRBD1. The CDR3 loop spans 12 amino acids. The germline gives CDR1 MNHEY, CDR2 SMNVEV (reference sequence). J lost 6 bases, V lost 6 bases, and 4 bases had no gene match. CDR3 bases: TGTGCCAGCAGCCATCAGGGGGCTGAAGCTTTCTTT. Protein product: CASSHQGAEAFF.

The chain couples TRBV29-1 to TRBJ2-7; no firm D call. The CDR3 length is 11 residues. CDR1 is SQVTM and CDR2 is ANQGSEA in the germline V gene. V was cut by 6 bases and J by 3 bases, with 9 bases left in between. The CDR3 DNA reads TGCAGCGTAGCAACCATCTACGAGCAGTACTTC. Translating it yields CSVATIYEQYF.